This record covers a single TCR beta chain. As yet, its antigen is unknown. The entry originates in a study of cytomegalovirus exposure and HLA in healthy donors. The study, taken as a whole, reports: Reportedly, HLA-A and HLA-B alleles of most subjects were accurately predicted from TCR beta.

It was with 60 Vbeta and 13 Jbeta primers that the PCR ran. Some clones are missing from TCRdb's copy, which holds only in-frame ones; the method was immunoSEQ multiplex PCR. Among approximately 200,000 clones listed, 70% to 90% were seen once. Germline V gene data show CDR1 as GTSNPN and CDR2 as SVGIG (reference sequence). This CDR3 has 14 amino acids. J lost 5 bases, V lost 3 bases, and 5 bases had no gene match. The rearrangement joins TRBV30 to TRBJ2-5; 11 bases agree with TRBD2. The clonotype originates from a woman between 45 and 65 years old in good health and CMV-seronegative. Sequencing input: PBMCs. The CDR3 region is CAWSNPSGRETQYF. CDR3 DNA sequence: TGTGCCTGGAGCAATCCTAGCGGGAGGGAGACCCAGTACTTC.